A single sample gave rise to the 32 T cell receptor beta chains below, sequenced in a study of cytomegalovirus exposure and HLA in healthy donors. The PCR made use of 60 Vbeta and 13 Jbeta primers. This table comes from immunoSEQ multiplex PCR, and its TCRdb copy is limited to in-frame clones, with some not included. In the table there are under 200,000 clones, approximately 77% of which are singletons. The source material was PBMCs. All receptors come from a male donor in good health and CMV-seropositive.

This rearrangement joins TRBV30 to TRBJ1-5, with D unclear. V was pared by 3 bases and J by 5 bases, with 11 bases between. The CDR3 consists of 13 residues. The germline V gene has CDR1 GTSNPN and CDR2 SVGIG (reference sequence). In DNA, the CDR3 is TGTGCCTGGAGCCCTACCGCTTATCAGCCCCAGCATTTT. Translating gives CAWSPTAYQPQHF.

The V and J genes are TRBV27 and TRBJ2-7, with D tentatively TRBD1 (6 bases). V was pared by 3 bases and J by 0 bases, with 12 bases between. This CDR3 comprises 15 residues. Germline-derived CDR1 and CDR2 are MNHEY and SMNVEV (reference sequence). CDR3 residues: CASSLVGDNSYEQYF. The DNA for the CDR3 is TGTGCCAGCAGTTTGGTGGGGGACAACTCCTACGAGCAGTACTTC.

The CDR3 nucleotides are TGTGCCAGCAGCTTAGAGAGAACAGCACCCCTCCACTTT. It specifies CASSLERTAPLHF. J is TRBJ1-6 and V is TRBV7-2; D uncertain. The CDR3 loop spans 13 amino acids. V was shortened by 1 base and J by 11 bases, with 9 bases between the two germline ends. Germline values: CDR1 SGHTA, CDR2 FQGNSA.

This clone has just one count. The chain has TRBV4-1 and TRBJ2-6; D is unclear. The V and J ends lost 0 bases and 1 base respectively, with 16 bases between them. In germline, CDR1 is MGHRA, CDR2 YSYEKL. CDR3 length equals 19 residues. The CDR3 coding sequence is TGCGCCAGCAGCCAAGAACCTGCACAGCTGTTTTCTGGGGCCAACGTCCTGACTTTC. It specifies CASSQEPAQLFSGANVLTF.

This rearrangement joins TRBV5-1 to TRBJ1-4; D is unresolved. Germline CDR1 is SGHRS and CDR2 is YFSETQ. V lost 7 bases and J lost 1, with 17 bases in between. This CDR3 has 16 amino acids. CDR3 sequence (DNA): TGCGCCAGCCGCGTAGGTGGCGGGAGAACTAATGAAAAACTGTTTTTT. The encoded protein is CASRVGGGRTNEKLFF.

This chain uses TRBV4-2 with TRBJ2-7, with 7 bases fitting TRBD1. V shed 4 bases and J 2 bases; nucleotides not matched to a gene: 14. CDR3 length: 17 residues. Germline-derived CDR1 and CDR2 are LGHNA and YNFKEQ. CDR3 region: CASSPNHLTGATYEQYF. CDR3 DNA: TGTGCCAGCAGCCCAAACCACCTTACAGGGGCGACCTACGAGCAGTACTTC.

This clone appeared a few times. This sequence joins TRBV7-9 and TRBJ1-1, with TRBD1 matching 7 bases. V trimming: 4 bases; J trimming: 9 bases; junction bases outside the gene matches: 8. The CDR3 contains 13 residues. Germline CDR1 SEHNR, CDR2 FQNEAQ (reference sequence). The CDR3 here is CASSSGTATKAFF. Written as DNA, the CDR3 is TGTGCCAGCAGCTCAGGGACAGCCACGAAAGCTTTCTTT.

This chain connects TRBV7-8 to TRBJ1-1; 8 bases are a match to TRBD1. The CDR3 extends over 14 amino acids. J gave up 1 base and V 7 bases, and 5 bases lay outside the gene matches. Germline V gene sequence: CDR1 SGHVS, CDR2 FQNEAQ. The CDR3 DNA reads as TGTGCCAGCACCCGCGGACAGGGGAACACTGAAGCTTTCTTT. Its protein is CASTRGQGNTEAFF.

This clone was recorded a few times. V is TRBV30 and J is TRBJ1-4, with no clear D. Trimming took off 4 bases at V and 4 bases at J, with 10 bases between the two ends. The CDR3 loop spans 13 amino acids. Germline values: CDR1 GTSNPN, CDR2 SVGIG (reference sequence). CDR3 in DNA: TGTGCCTGGAACGTGGCCCTTAATGAAAAACTGTTTTTT. This translates into CAWNVALNEKLFF. Variable domain in full (rest from reference TRBV30 and TRBJ1-4): SQTIHQWPATLVQPVGSPLSLECTVEGTSNPNLYWYRQAAGRGLQLLFYSVGIGQISSEVPQNLSASRPQDRQFILSSKKLLLSDSGFYLCAWNVALNEKLFFGSGTQLSVL.

CDR3 nucleotide sequence: TGTGCCTGTACGCCAGGGGGGCTGCGTGGCTACACCTTC. This sequence encodes CACTPGGLRGYTF. The chain recombines TRBV30 with TRBJ1-2; TRBD1 agrees at 7 bases. J was trimmed by 7 bases and V by 6 bases; bases with no gene match: 11. The CDR3 has 13 residues. Looked up from germline, CDR1 is GTSNPN and CDR2 is SVGIG (reference sequence).

V usage is TRBV4-3 and J usage is TRBJ1-6, with a weak D call TRBD1 (6 bases). This CDR3 is 15 amino acids long. The germline V and J ends were trimmed by 6 bases and 3 bases, with 12 bases remaining between them. Germline-derived CDR1 and CDR2 are LGHNA and YSLEER. CDR3: CASREGGIYNSPLHF. CDR3 nucleotides: TGCGCCAGCAGAGAGGGGGGGATCTATAATTCACCCCTCCACTTT.

This chain joins TRBV5-4 and TRBJ1-3, with a possible D match to TRBD1 (6 bases). CDR1 SGHNT and CDR2 YYREEE come from the germline V gene (reference sequence). V was trimmed by 3 bases and J by 0 bases, leaving 10 bases between them. The CDR3 is 15 amino acids. Here the CDR3 DNA reads TGTGCCAGCAGCTCCGTGGGGGCCTCTGGAAACACCATATATTTT. It is translated as CASSSVGASGNTIYF. The variable domain in full, with the rest retrieved from reference TRBV5-4 and TRBJ1-3, is ETGVTQSPTHLIKTRGQQVTLRCSSQSGHNTVSWYQQALGQGPQFIFQYYREEENGRGNFPPRFSGLQFPNYSSELNVNALELDDSALYLCASSSVGASGNTIYFGEGSWLTVV.

The gene calls are TRBV5-6 and TRBJ1-2, with D perhaps TRBD1 (5 bases). CDR1 SGHDT and CDR2 YYEEEE come from the germline V gene. The CDR3 covers 14 residues. Deletions cut 1 base from V and 4 bases from J, with 11 bases between. In nucleotides, the CDR3 is TGTGCCAGCAGCTTGTTGCCGACAGTCTATGGCTACACCTTC. Amino acids: CASSLLPTVYGYTF.

The chain couples TRBV5-6 to TRBJ2-7, with D maybe TRBD2 (6 bases). V lost 4 bases to trimming and J lost 0 bases, with 14 bases between them. CDR3 length equals 15 residues. Germline CDR1 and CDR2: SGHDT and YYEEEE. CDR3 sequence: CASSDLSRGSYEQYF. DNA of the CDR3: TGTGCCAGCAGCGATCTATCGCGGGGCTCCTACGAGCAGTACTTC.

This clone has more than one count but fewer than ten. This chain joins TRBV7-3 and TRBJ1-6, with 7 positions matching TRBD1. Trimming took 4 bases from V and 9 from J; bases not matched to a gene: 3. CDR3 length: 13 amino acids. The germline gives CDR1 SGHTA, CDR2 FQGTGA. CDR3 bases: TGTGCCAGCAGCTCCACAGGGGTTTCACCCCTCCACTTT. The encoded protein is CASSSTGVSPLHF.

This chain links TRBV7-2 with TRBJ1-2, with 9 bases that match TRBD1. The V gene's germline CDR1 is SGHTA and CDR2 FQGNSA. After removal of 6 bases from V and 6 bases from J, the junction contained 8 bases not matched to a gene. The CDR3 extends over 14 amino acids. The CDR3 protein is CASRYPGQGNGYTF. In DNA, the CDR3 is TGTGCCAGCAGATACCCGGGACAGGGAAATGGCTACACCTTC.

As regards this clone: A junction end diverges from the germline sequence, so it may reflect a read error. Other DNA sequences in this sample translate to the same CDR3. The chain joins TRBV7-2 to TRBJ1-6, with D tentatively TRBD1 (5 bases). Germline CDR1 reads SGHTA; CDR2 reads FQGNSA. CDR3 size: 15 residues. CDR3 protein: CASSLFDSSNSPLHF. In DNA, the CDR3 is TGCGCCAGCAGCTTATTCGACAGCTCTAATTCACCCCTCCACTTT.

This chain connects TRBV11-3 to TRBJ1-1; 9 bases fit TRBD1. This CDR3 has 17 residues. Germline loops: CDR1 SGHNT, CDR2 YENEEA. V lost 3 bases, J lost 4 bases, and 12 bases stayed unmatched. In nucleotides, the CDR3 is TGTGCCAGCAGCTTCGGGTTTGGGACAGGGAGTAGCACTGAAGCTTTCTTT. This encodes CASSFGFGTGSSTEAFF.

This rearrangement joins TRBV11-2 to TRBJ2-7; no clear D gene. Germline V gene data show CDR1 as SGHAT and CDR2 as FQNNGV. V lost 0 bases, J lost 1 base, and 4 bases lay in between. This CDR3 has 13 residues. DNA for the CDR3: TGTGCCAGCAGCTTAGACCATTCCTACGAGCAGTACTTC. As protein: CASSLDHSYEQYF.

The genes are TRBV5-1 and TRBJ1-2, with 7 bases fitting TRBD1. The CDR3 is 15 residues long. V shed 4 bases and J 3 bases; nucleotides not matched to a gene: 9. Germline V CDR1 and CDR2: SGHRS, YFSETQ. CDR3 nucleotides: TGCGCCAGCAGCAGTAGACAGGGAGTAGACTATGGCTACACCTTC. This encodes CASSSRQGVDYGYTF.

This clone was seen more than once but under ten times. J is TRBJ1-4 and V is TRBV27; D is ambiguous. This CDR3 is built from 14 residues. With 6 bases removed from V and 0 bases from J, the gap between germline ends came to 8 bases. CDR1 and CDR2 (germline): MNHEY, SMNVEV (reference sequence). CDR3 residues: CASRLLSTNEKLFF. CDR3 sequence (DNA): TGTGCCAGCAGGCTACTGTCAACTAATGAAAAACTGTTTTTT.

This clone has only a few counts. Other DNA sequences in this sample translate to the same CDR3. The chain carries TRBV2 and TRBJ1-1, with no clear D. This CDR3 is 13 amino acids long. Trimming stripped 4 bases from V and 1 base from J, with 7 bases between. Germline CDR1 reads SNHLY; CDR2 reads FYNNEI. This CDR3 is CASSGAGNTEAFF. DNA of the CDR3: TGTGCCAGCAGTGGGGCAGGGAACACTGAAGCTTTCTTT. The complete variable domain, with remaining parts taken from reference TRBV2 and TRBJ1-1, reads EPEVTQTPSHQVTQMGQEVILRCVPISNHLYFYWYRQILGQKVEFLVSFYNNEISEKSEIFDDQFSVERPDGSNFTLKIRSTKLEDSAMYFCASSGAGNTEAFFGQGTRLTVV.

The chain uses TRBV15 and TRBJ2-1; 10 positions match TRBD2. Per germline, CDR1 LNHNV and CDR2 YYDKDF (reference sequence). The ends lost 1 base at V and 1 base at J; junction bases unmatched: 4. CDR3 length: 17 residues. The CDR3 is CATSRGTSGVSYNEQFF. DNA of the CDR3: TGTGCCACCAGCAGAGGTACTAGCGGGGTTTCCTACAATGAGCAGTTCTTC.

This chain joins TRBV5-4 and TRBJ2-3; weak D call: TRBD2 (7 bases). The CDR3 contains 17 residues. The germline V gene encodes CDR1 SGHNT and CDR2 YYREEE (reference sequence). V dropped 5 bases and J dropped 5 bases, with 24 bases sitting between them. The CDR3 region is CASSHGEMAGAGDTQYF. In DNA form, the CDR3 reads TGTGCCAGCAGTCACGGGGAAATGGCGGGGGCCGGAGATACGCAGTATTTT. Filled out from reference TRBV5-4 and TRBJ2-3, the complete variable domain reads ETGVTQSPTHLIKTRGQQVTLRCSSQSGHNTVSWYQQALGQGPQFIFQYYREEENGRGNFPPRFSGLQFPNYSSELNVNALELDDSALYLCASSHGEMAGAGDTQYFGPGTRLTVL.

The chain has TRBV2 and TRBJ1-1, with D possibly matching TRBD1 (6 bases). Per germline, CDR1 SNHLY and CDR2 FYNNEI. The CDR3 runs 15 residues. Deletions cut 3 bases from V and 0 bases from J, with 11 bases between. The chain's CDR3 is CASSDFRGMNTEAFF. The CDR3 DNA is TGTGCCAGCAGTGATTTCAGGGGTATGAACACTGAAGCTTTCTTT.

The chain is built from TRBV27 and TRBJ1-4, with TRBD1 matching over 7 bases. CDR1 is MNHEY, CDR2 SMNVEV, per germline (reference sequence). The CDR3 runs 14 residues. The CDR3 nucleotides are TGTGCTAGCGGACAGGACTTTTCTAATGAAAAACTGTTTTTT. It codes for CASGQDFSNEKLFF.

J is TRBJ1-2 and V is TRBV6-5, with no clear D. Germline V gene data show CDR1 as MNHEY and CDR2 as SVGAGI. The germline V and J ends were trimmed by 6 bases and 6 bases, with 20 bases remaining between them. The CDR3 runs to 15 residues. This CDR3 reads CASSPVASFTHGYTF. Written as DNA, the CDR3 is TGTGCCAGCAGCCCCGTGGCCTCATTCACGCATGGCTACACCTTC.

The chain links TRBV15 to TRBJ1-4; 11 positions match TRBD1. Germline V gene sequence: CDR1 LNHNV, CDR2 YYDKDF (reference sequence). This CDR3 has 16 residues. V shed 1 base, J shed 5 bases, and the junction held 3 bases outside the gene matches. In nucleotides, the CDR3 is TGTGCCACCAGCAGAGGGGACAGGGGGGCAAATGAAAAACTGTTTTTT. Translation gives CATSRGDRGANEKLFF.

The CDR3 sequence: CASGGQGRVEKLFF. CDR3 in DNA: TGTGCCAGCGGCGGACAGGGAAGAGTTGAAAAACTGTTTTTT. This sequence joins TRBV27 and TRBJ1-4, with 8 nucleotides matching TRBD1. Trimming cost V 8 bases and J 7 bases; bases outside gene matches: 9. The CDR3 is 14 amino acids. Germline assignment: CDR1 MNHEY and CDR2 SMNVEV (reference sequence).

This chain uses TRBV7-3 with TRBJ2-3, with 8 bases that match TRBD2. The V gene's germline CDR1 is SGHTA and CDR2 FQGTGA. The length of the CDR3 is 15 residues. V dropped 4 bases and J dropped 2; count of bases not matched to a gene: 5. CDR3 in amino acids: CASSSSGGDTDTQYF. CDR3 sequence (DNA): TGTGCCAGCAGCTCAAGCGGGGGTGACACAGATACGCAGTATTTT.

This sequence joins TRBV7-8 and TRBJ2-7; weak D call: TRBD2 (5 bases). The V and J ends lost 4 bases and 7 bases respectively, with 17 bases between them. Germline CDR1 is SGHVS and CDR2 is FQNEAQ. This CDR3 is 14 amino acids long. CDR3: CASSYLGGPGEQYF. CDR3 coding DNA: TGTGCCAGCAGCTACCTCGGTGGGCCGGGGGAGCAGTACTTC.

V is TRBV5-6 and J is TRBJ2-5; 8 nucleotides agree with TRBD2. With V trimmed by 2 bases and J by 4 bases, 10 bases remained unmatched. Germline-derived CDR1 and CDR2 are SGHDT and YYEEEE. CDR3 length: 16 amino acids. This CDR3 reads CASSFRGGRQLETQYF. The CDR3 DNA reads as TGTGCCAGCAGCTTCCGGGGGGGCCGTCAACTAGAGACCCAGTACTTC.